These T cell receptor beta chains were read from a single sample in a study of cytomegalovirus exposure and HLA in healthy donors. The method was immunoSEQ multiplex PCR; TCRdb's version includes in-frame clones alone and lacks a portion of them. The sample has 95,000 to 150,000 clones, around 96% seen once. Sequencing was carried out using PBMCs. Every receptor here comes from a man between 18 and 35 years old in good health and CMV-seronegative. CDR3s include the opening cysteine and the closing phenylalanine or tryptophan.

cdr3_aa: CASSSLWAGMLFPSYEQYF; j_call: TRBJ2-7; v_call: TRBV7-3
cdr3_aa: CASSYKETQYF; j_call: TRBJ2-5; v_call: TRBV5-6
cdr3_aa: CASSLVAGGETQYF; j_call: TRBJ2-5; v_call: TRBV27
cdr3_aa: CASSGWGGGSSYEQYF; j_call: TRBJ2-7; v_call: TRBV6-1
cdr3_aa: CASSYRDTHTEAFF; j_call: TRBJ1-1; v_call: TRBV6-5
cdr3_aa: CASSLEGQGSYGYTF; j_call: TRBJ1-2; v_call: TRBV7-2
cdr3_aa: CASSQDRGLAGALTGELFF; j_call: TRBJ2-2; v_call: TRBV4-3
cdr3_aa: CASRPYRGRRETQYF; j_call: TRBJ2-5; v_call: TRBV6-5
cdr3_aa: CASSPGTISTF; j_call: TRBJ1-2; v_call: TRBV7-2
cdr3_aa: CASSTLPGQTNPSGNTIYF; j_call: TRBJ1-3; v_call: TRBV18
cdr3_aa: CASTQDGTGDYGYTF; j_call: TRBJ1-2; v_call: TRBV4-1
cdr3_aa: CASSLGQRGETQYF; j_call: TRBJ2-5; v_call: TRBV5-4
cdr3_aa: CASSLAGGDEQFF; j_call: TRBJ2-1; v_call: TRBV13
cdr3_aa: CASSLTGDNQETQYF; j_call: TRBJ2-5; v_call: TRBV27
cdr3_aa: CASSLAPGMNTEAFF; j_call: TRBJ1-1; v_call: TRBV7-2
cdr3_aa: CASSPRDRGLREQYF; j_call: TRBJ2-7; v_call: TRBV13
cdr3_aa: CASSLTSGNTDTQYF; j_call: TRBJ2-3; v_call: TRBV4-2
cdr3_aa: CSVTSGRETQYF; j_call: TRBJ2-5; v_call: TRBV29-1
cdr3_aa: CASSSPTGFNQPQHF; j_call: TRBJ1-5; v_call: TRBV7-8
cdr3_aa: CASSFGGLSDPAYEQYF; j_call: TRBJ2-7; v_call: TRBV5-1
cdr3_aa: CASSLQNEQFF; j_call: TRBJ2-1; v_call: TRBV18
cdr3_aa: CSAPGQGVGELFF; j_call: TRBJ2-2; v_call: TRBV29-1
cdr3_aa: CASSKARQGRENGYTF; j_call: TRBJ1-2; v_call: TRBV5-1